The rows below give T cell receptor beta chains drawn from one sample of a study of control samples from healthy donors and cancer patients. Here immunoSEQ multiplex PCR was the method, and the copy in TCRdb shows in-frame clones only, minus some. The sample carries 120,000 or so clones, just under 90% recorded once. The sequenced material came from blood. These receptors all come from a man aged 25-45 years in good health. CDR3s include the opening cysteine and the closing phenylalanine or tryptophan. Each record gives: J gene, V gene, CDR3 protein.

TRBJ1-1	TRBV29-1	CSVEDDATLREAFF
TRBJ2-7	TRBV3-1/TRBV3-2	CASSQAKSGGSSIYEQYF
TRBJ1-5	TRBV4-1	CASSQVGGPGPQHF
TRBJ2-5	TRBV18	CASSRGTEETQYF
TRBJ2-7	TRBV2	CASRNTGGRYEQYF
TRBJ1-3	TRBV9	CASSDPGLVGSGNTIYF
TRBJ2-2	TRBV3-1/TRBV3-2	CASSQVKGGSTGELFF
TRBJ1-1	TRBV18	CASSPPSGLTEAFF
TRBJ1-2	TRBV18	CASSPSRGGYTF
TRBJ2-3	TRBV3-1/TRBV3-2	CASSQVPRGADTQYF
TRBJ2-5	TRBV9	CASSTGTGSRQETQYF
TRBJ1-1	TRBV3-1/TRBV3-2	CASSPGQGMDEAFF
TRBJ1-2	TRBV4-2	CASSRDSFNYGYTF
TRBJ2-7	TRBV7-8	CASSSHGTGGFYEQYF
TRBJ2-1	TRBV7-9	CASSLVPSSYNEQFF
TRBJ1-5	TRBV12-5	CASGLGQTSNQPQHF
TRBJ2-3	TRBV10-3	CAISSRTGDTDTQYF
TRBJ1-2	TRBV28	CASRTQQGPYGYTF
TRBJ2-7	TRBV5-1	CASSFSGPALYEQYF
TRBJ1-1	TRBV9	CASSVLRNTEAFF
TRBJ1-2	TRBV29-1	CSVVRPSGYGYTF
TRBJ2-5	TRBV15	CATSRLEGLAGIETQYF
TRBJ1-5	TRBV6-6	CASSPGGTGINGPQHF
TRBJ1-1	TRBV5-1	CASSSGQGSTEAFF
TRBJ1-1	TRBV12-3/TRBV12-4	CASSLGGFTEAFF
TRBJ1-6	TRBV11-3	CASSLWGATDSPLHF
TRBJ2-1	TRBV5-4	CASSLRDNNEQFF
TRBJ1-1	TRBV24-1	CATRGQGGTEAFF
TRBJ1-1	TRBV24-1	CATSEGQLPEAFF
TRBJ1-6	TRBV19	CASRQGDLVGSPLHF
TRBJ1-4	TRBV21-1	CASSSGGAGGNEKLFF